The 15 T cell receptor beta chains below all came from one sample that was sequenced in a study of cytomegalovirus exposure and HLA in healthy donors. Primers for the PCR totalled 60 Vbeta and 13 Jbeta. Assay used: immunoSEQ multiplex PCR; TCRdb lists only in-frame clones, some missing. This sample has some 67,000 clones, with over 70% found just once. The sequenced material came from PBMCs. These receptors all come from a man aged 55 to 70 in good health and CMV-seropositive.

The chain combines TRBV5-1 with TRBJ1-1; D might be TRBD1 (6 bases). V gave up 0 bases and J gave up 4 bases, with 10 bases separating them. The V gene's germline CDR1 is SGHRS and CDR2 YFSETQ. This CDR3 is 14 amino acids long. The CDR3 protein is CASSLGARGTEAFF. CDR3 coding DNA: TGCGCCAGCAGCTTGGGGGCCAGGGGCACTGAAGCTTTCTTT.

This chain joins TRBV6-5 and TRBJ2-1; 10 bases line up with TRBD2. Trimming took 6 bases from V and 8 from J; bases not matched to a gene: 7. The CDR3 totals 14 residues. Germline-derived CDR1 and CDR2 are MNHEY and SVGAGI. The CDR3 loop reads CASSSSGGLYEQFF. The DNA for the CDR3 is TGTGCCAGCAGCAGTAGCGGGGGGCTCTATGAGCAGTTCTTC.

This clone was seen a few times. The J gene is TRBJ2-7, the V gene TRBV1; the table assigns TRBD2, which was not confirmed against the DNA. TRBV1 is flagged as a pseudogene. The CDR3 has 16 residues. The CDR3 nucleotides are TGCACCAGCAGCCAAGATTTCCGGGGAGGCCACTACGAGCAGTACTTC. Translated, it gives CTSSQDFRGGHYEQYF.

V gene TRBV4-1 combines with J gene TRBJ2-7, with TRBD1 matching 8 bases. CDR1 MGHRA and CDR2 YSYEKL come from the germline V gene. This CDR3 region has 15 residues. The J segment lost 3 bases and the V segment lost 2 bases, leaving 6 bases of the junction unmatched. CDR3 loop: CASSQPGTGLYEQYF. The CDR3 DNA is TGCGCCAGCAGCCAACCAGGGACAGGTCTCTACGAGCAGTACTTC.

The chain has TRBV19 and TRBJ2-3; TRBD2 might be the D (6 bases). Germline assignment: CDR1 LNHDA and CDR2 SQIVND (reference sequence). V lost 5 bases and J lost 1, with 13 bases in between. CDR3 length equals 15 residues. Here the CDR3 reads CASSPGTGGTDTQYF. The DNA for the CDR3 is TGTGCCAGTAGTCCCGGGACTGGAGGCACAGATACGCAGTATTTT.

The chain couples TRBV15 to TRBJ1-1; D unresolved. Germline assignment: CDR1 LNHNV and CDR2 YYDKDF (reference sequence). This CDR3 region has 13 residues. V was cut by 3 bases and J by 0 bases, with 5 bases left in between. CDR3 bases: TGTGCCACCAGCAGCCAAATGAACACTGAAGCTTTCTTT. Its translation is CATSSQMNTEAFF.

The rearrangement uses TRBV13 and TRBJ1-5; 9 bases are a match to TRBD1. The CDR3 is 16 amino acids. With V trimmed by 10 bases and J by 3 bases, 13 bases remained unmatched. Germline V gene sequence: CDR1 PRHDT, CDR2 FYEKMQ (reference sequence). The CDR3 DNA sequence: TGTGCCACCGCCAAGGCCGGGACAGGGATCAATCAGCCCCAGCATTTT. Protein sequence: CATAKAGTGINQPQHF.

The V call is TRBV2, the J call TRBJ1-6; no clear D gene. The germline V gene has CDR1 SNHLY and CDR2 FYNNEI. The length of the CDR3 is 13 residues. V lost 3 bases, J lost 3 bases, and 3 bases lay in between. Here the CDR3 reads CASSEYYNSPLHF. The CDR3 nucleotides are TGTGCCAGCAGTGAGTACTATAATTCACCCCTCCACTTT.

The V and J genes are TRBV28 and TRBJ2-5; possible D gene TRBD2, 7 bases. CDR3 length equals 15 residues. V lost 6 bases and J lost 3, with 17 bases in between. Germline assignment: CDR1 MDHEN and CDR2 SYDVKM. CDR3 bases: TGTGCCAGCAGCATTGGGGGGGGGCCTGAAGAGACCCAGTACTTC. It is translated as CASSIGGGPEETQYF.

The chain recombines TRBV11-2 with TRBJ2-5; D is uncertain. There are 13 residues in the CDR3. Between the trimmed V and J ends, which lost 5 bases and 0 bases, there was a span of 7 bases. Germline-derived CDR1 and CDR2 are SGHAT and FQNNGV. The CDR3 DNA follows: TGTGCCAGCAGCCCCGGGTACCAAGAGACCCAGTACTTC. Translation: CASSPGYQETQYF.

The chain carries TRBV6-1 and TRBJ1-5; 10 bases line up with TRBD1. With V trimmed by 5 bases and J by 1 base, 5 bases remained unmatched. Per the germline V gene, CDR1 is MNHNS and CDR2 is SASEGT. This CDR3 spans 16 amino acids. This CDR3 is CASSKGQGGSNQPQHF. CDR3 bases: TGTGCCAGCAGTAAAGGACAGGGGGGAAGCAATCAGCCCCAGCATTTT.

The chain employs TRBV2 and TRBJ2-1, with 12 bases that match TRBD2. Germline CDR1 SNHLY, CDR2 FYNNEI. The CDR3 is 17 amino acids. With V trimmed by 4 bases and J by 5 bases, 9 bases remained unmatched. CDR3 in amino acids: CASSVTGLAGGDNEQFF. CDR3 bases: TGTGCCAGCAGTGTCACGGGACTAGCGGGCGGGGACAATGAGCAGTTCTTC.

A single count supports this clone. The chain recombines TRBV5-4 with TRBJ2-1, with 7 bases that match TRBD1. Germline V gene data show CDR1 as SGHNT and CDR2 as YYREEE (reference sequence). The CDR3 loop spans 14 amino acids. Trimming at V came to 4 bases and at J to 6 bases, leaving 7 bases not matched to a gene. CDR3 bases: TGTGCCAGCAGCCTGTTACAGGGGTCCAATGAGCAGTTCTTC. This sequence encodes CASSLLQGSNEQFF.

Worth noting for this clone: Other DNA sequences in the same sample also yield this CDR3. This chain joins TRBV27 and TRBJ2-1, with 8 bases aligning to TRBD2. The germline gives CDR1 MNHEY, CDR2 SMNVEV (reference sequence). With 2 bases clipped from V and 4 bases from J, the junction kept 4 bases outside the gene matches. CDR3 length equals 15 residues. The CDR3 bases are TGTGCCAGCAGTTTAGCGGGGGGAGGTTACAATGAGCAGTTCTTC. It specifies CASSLAGGGYNEQFF.

The chain is built from TRBV5-1 and TRBJ2-1, with a possible D match to TRBD1 (6 bases). The CDR3 covers 14 residues. V was shortened by 2 bases and J by 4 bases, with 10 bases between the two germline ends. In germline, CDR1 is SGHRS, CDR2 YFSETQ. Here the CDR3 reads CASSLGQQYNEQFF. DNA of the CDR3: TGCGCCAGCAGCTTAGGACAGCAGTACAATGAGCAGTTCTTC.